This T cell receptor beta chain appears in the sequencing data of a study of blood T cell repertoires in COVID-19. Original processing methods: Nucleated cell counts were estimated from reference gene primer amplification. Clones were read by immunoSEQ multiplex PCR, and TCRdb kept only the in-frame ones, dropping some. For V, J and clone size, that table is used; D and trimming come from the DNA. The sample lists 130,000 to 150,000 clones, 70% to 90% occurring once. V lost 0 bases and J 6 bases, leaving 13 bases between the germline ends. Looked up from germline, CDR1 is SGDLS and CDR2 is YYNGEE. This CDR3 spans 15 amino acids.

Sequencing used peripheral blood. The chain recombines TRBV9 with TRBJ2-4, with D tentatively TRBD1 (5 bases). This sequence was found in a human donor with acute or convalescent COVID-19. The donor label of this sample is uncertain. The CDR3 DNA sequence: TGTGCCAGCAGCGTAGAGGGTCAGGGTGGAAACATTCAGTACTTC. It encodes CASSVEGQGGNIQYF.